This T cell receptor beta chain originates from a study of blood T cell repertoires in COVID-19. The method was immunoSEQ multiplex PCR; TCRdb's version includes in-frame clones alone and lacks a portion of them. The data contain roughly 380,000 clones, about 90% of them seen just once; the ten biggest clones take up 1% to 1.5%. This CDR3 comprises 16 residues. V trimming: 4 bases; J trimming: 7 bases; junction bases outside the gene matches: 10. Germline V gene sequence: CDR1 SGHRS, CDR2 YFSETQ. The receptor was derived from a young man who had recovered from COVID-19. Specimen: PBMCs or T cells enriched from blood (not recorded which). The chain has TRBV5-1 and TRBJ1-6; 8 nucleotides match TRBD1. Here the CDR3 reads CASSRAGTGQNSPLHF. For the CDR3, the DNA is TGCGCCAGCAGCCGAGCGGGGACAGGACAAAATTCACCCCTCCACTTT.